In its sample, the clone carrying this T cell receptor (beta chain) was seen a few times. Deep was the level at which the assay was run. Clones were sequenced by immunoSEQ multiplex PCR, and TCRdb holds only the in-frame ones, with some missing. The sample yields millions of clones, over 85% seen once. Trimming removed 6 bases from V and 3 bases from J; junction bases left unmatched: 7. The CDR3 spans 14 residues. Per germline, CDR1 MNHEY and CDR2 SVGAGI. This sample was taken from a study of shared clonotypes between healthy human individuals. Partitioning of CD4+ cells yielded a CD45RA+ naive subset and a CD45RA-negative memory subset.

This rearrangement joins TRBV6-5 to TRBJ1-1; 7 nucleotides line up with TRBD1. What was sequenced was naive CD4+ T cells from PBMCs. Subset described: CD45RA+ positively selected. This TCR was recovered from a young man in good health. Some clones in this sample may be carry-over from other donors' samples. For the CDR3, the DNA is TGTGCCAGCAGAAGGGGACAGTCGGACACTGAAGCTTTCTTT. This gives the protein CASRRGQSDTEAFF.